This note documents a single TCR beta chain sequence. What it binds is unknown. Reverse transcribed after extraction, RNA yielded cDNA as the sequencing template. This table comes from immunoSEQ multiplex PCR, and its TCRdb copy is limited to in-frame clones, with some not included. In the table there are around 150,000 clones, about 60% of which are singletons. The sample comes from a study of CD8+ T cells in alopecia areata. Regarding the study as a whole: For lesional scalp, especially alopecia totalis/universalis, clonality was higher than in normal scalp. TCR sharing was clearer in mice than between patients, perhaps partly owing to patient HLA diversity. Resident alphabeta T-cell populations of normal skin are likewise subject to sequencing in scalp samples.

This TCR was sampled from a human donor in good health. The sample was CD4+ T cells sorted from blood.

CDR3 region: CAWSKGDATEAFF. CDR3 bases: TGTGCCTGGAGTAAAGGAGATGCGACTGAAGCTTTCTTT. V is TRBV30 and J is TRBJ1-1, with D unclear. Looked up from germline, CDR1 is GTSNPN and CDR2 is SVGIG (reference sequence). V was trimmed by 2 bases and J by 5 bases, leaving 12 bases between them. This CDR3 spans 13 amino acids.